This is a list of T cell receptor beta chains from one sample in a study of cytomegalovirus exposure and HLA in healthy donors. The protocol was immunoSEQ multiplex PCR, while the TCRdb copy is restricted to in-frame clones and leaves out a portion. Here the sample spans 150,000 to 200,000 clones, about 85% being singletons. The sample consisted of PBMCs. The receptors come from a man aged 18 to 30 in good health and CMV-seropositive. The CDR3 runs from the conserved cysteine through the conserved F or W. A D gene is named only where the DNA matches it firmly. Some rows have no size entry. The others give once, few or many, or a class for an expanded clone.

d_call	v_call	clone_size	j_call	cdr3_nt	cdr3_aa
NA	TRBV7-9	NA	TRBJ2-2	TGTGCCAGCAGTTCCCGGGACATTAAAAACACCGGGGAGCTGTTTTTT	CASSSRDIKNTGELFF
TRBD1	TRBV4-1	NA	TRBJ1-3	TGCGCCAGCAGCCAAGATGACGGGACAGGTTCAGGAAACACCATATATTTT	CASSQDDGTGSGNTIYF
NA	TRBV6-1	NA	TRBJ1-2	TGTGCCAGCAGGACAGCTGCTAACTATGGCTACACCTTC	CASRTAANYGYTF
TRBD1	TRBV25-1	NA	TRBJ1-1	TGTGCCAGCAGAGCAGGGGACAGGGGATCACACACTGAAGCTTTCTTT	CASRAGDRGSHTEAFF
TRBD2	TRBV27	NA	TRBJ2-5	TGTGCCAGCAGAGGGACTAGCGACAATGGGGGTTTAGGGGAGACCCAGTACTTC	CASRGTSDNGGLGETQYF
NA	TRBV2	NA	TRBJ2-5	TGTGCCAGCAGTCCTCGGACAGGGAGGGGAGAGACCCAGTACTTC	CASSPRTGRGETQYF
TRBD1	TRBV27	once	TRBJ2-3	TGTGCCAGCAGTTTGCAGGGGGAGTGGGGAGATACGCAGTATTTT	CASSLQGEWGDTQYF
NA	TRBV7-9	few	TRBJ2-3	TGTGCCAGCAGTTGGACACGCGCGGCAGATACGCAGTATTTT	CASSWTRAADTQYF
NA	TRBV6-6	NA	TRBJ2-2	TGTGCCAGCAGCTTAATTTCCGGGGAGCTGTTTTTT	CASSLISGELFF
NA	TRBV6-1	NA	TRBJ1-2	TGTGCCAGCAGTGAAGAGGGACTAAAATCTAACTATGGCTACACCTTC	CASSEEGLKSNYGYTF
TRBD2	TRBV9	NA	TRBJ2-5	TGTGCCAGCAGCGTAACGAGCGGGGGGGCCGGGGAGACCCAGTACTTC	CASSVTSGGAGETQYF
NA	TRBV9	NA	TRBJ1-3	TGTGCCAGCAGCGCCCAAGGGGAGGCCGGAAACACCATATATTTT	CASSAQGEAGNTIYF
NA	TRBV6-6	NA	TRBJ1-1	TGTGCCAGCAGTTACCGTGCCAGGGAGAACACTGAAGCTTTCTTT	CASSYRARENTEAFF
TRBD1	TRBV28	NA	TRBJ1-1	TGTGCCAGCAGTCCTCCGACAGGGCGCACTGAAGCTTTCTTT	CASSPPTGRTEAFF
NA	TRBV27	once	TRBJ2-1	TGTGCCAGCAGTTCTAACCTACAGGGTCCGGTTTACAATGAGCAGTTCTTC	CASSSNLQGPVYNEQFF
NA	TRBV2	NA	TRBJ2-7	TGTGCCAGCAGTGGTAGCAGGGCGATCTACGAGCAGTACTTC	CASSGSRAIYEQYF
TRBD1	TRBV30	NA	TRBJ1-1	TGTGCCTGGACAGGGGGGAACACTGAAGCTTTCTTT	CAWTGGNTEAFF
NA	TRBV28	NA	TRBJ1-2	TGTGCCAGCAGTTTAATGCTGAGTAACTATGGCTACACCTTC	CASSLMLSNYGYTF
TRBD1	TRBV4-2	NA	TRBJ2-7	TGTGCCAGCAGCCACCGCGGGACAGGCTCCTACGAGCAGTACTTC	CASSHRGTGSYEQYF
NA	TRBV18	NA	TRBJ1-1	TGTGCCAGCTCACCACCGAGACAGCGATACACTGAAGCTTTCTTT	CASSPPRQRYTEAFF
NA	TRBV4-1	NA	TRBJ2-7	TGCGCCAGCAGCCTCCTCCCCCTCTACGAGCAGTACTTC	CASSLLPLYEQYF
NA	TRBV5-1	NA	TRBJ2-2	TGCGCCAGCAGCTTGGCCCGGGGGAACACCGGGGAGCTGTTTTTT	CASSLARGNTGELFF
TRBD1	TRBV27	NA	TRBJ2-5	TGTGCCAGCAGTCGCAGGGGGCGGTCACGGGAGACCCAGTACTTC	CASSRRGRSRETQYF
NA	TRBV2	few	TRBJ1-2	TGTGCCAGCAGACTGGTAGGGACACAGGATGGCTACACCTTC	CASRLVGTQDGYTF
TRBD2	TRBV28	NA	TRBJ2-3	TGTGCCAGCCTAGCGGGGGGCCGCACAGATACGCAGTATTTT	CASLAGGRTDTQYF
NA	TRBV7-7	NA	TRBJ1-1	TGTGCTAGCAGCTTCTCGGTGAACACTGAAGCTTTCTTT	CASSFSVNTEAFF
NA	TRBV5-4	NA	TRBJ1-5	TGTGCCAGCAGCTTCTGGGGCAGCAATCAGCCCCAGCATTTT	CASSFWGSNQPQHF
NA	TRBV6-1	NA	TRBJ1-1	TGTGCCAGCAGTGACGAGACAGATATGAACACTGAAGCTTTCTTT	CASSDETDMNTEAFF
TRBD1	TRBV9	NA	TRBJ1-1	TGTGCCAGCAGCGTAGTGTCACAGGGGTCGAACACTGAAGCTTTCTTT	CASSVVSQGSNTEAFF
NA	TRBV18	NA	TRBJ1-4	TGTGCCAGCTCACGACTGGGAGGAGCTAATGAAAAACTGTTTTTT	CASSRLGGANEKLFF
TRBD2	TRBV5-4	NA	TRBJ2-7	TGTGCCAGCAGCCCAAGGGAGGGAGCCTACGAGCAGTACTTC	CASSPREGAYEQYF
TRBD1	TRBV2	NA	TRBJ1-1	TGTGCCAGCAGTGAAGCGCTTGGTACAGGGGGCATGAACACTGAAGCTTTCTTT	CASSEALGTGGMNTEAFF
TRBD2	TRBV9	NA	TRBJ2-5	TGTGCCAGCAGCCCAACTAGCGGGCAAGAGACCCAGTACTTC	CASSPTSGQETQYF
TRBD1	TRBV29-1	NA	TRBJ2-3	TGCAGCGTTGAACGACAGGGGGGGGATACGCAGTATTTT	CSVERQGGDTQYF
NA	TRBV5-1	few	TRBJ2-7	TGCGCCAGCAGCTTGGACAACTACGAGCAGTACTTC	CASSLDNYEQYF
NA	TRBV10-3	NA	TRBJ2-7	TGTGCCATCAGTGGTCAGGTGGCCCACGAGCAGTACTTC	CAISGQVAHEQYF
NA	TRBV9	NA	TRBJ1-4	TGTGCCAGCAGCGTAGGGGGGGGATCGGATGAAAAACTGTTTTTT	CASSVGGGSDEKLFF
NA	TRBV19	NA	TRBJ1-2	TGTGCCAGTAGTATACCCGTGGGCAGGGGCCATGGCTACACCTTC	CASSIPVGRGHGYTF
TRBD2	TRBV7-9	once	TRBJ2-1	TGTGCCAGCAGCTTAGGGACTAGCGCAGATGAGCAGTTCTTC	CASSLGTSADEQFF
TRBD2	TRBV30	NA	TRBJ2-7	TGTTCCCAGACTAGCGGAGAAAGGGAGCAGTACTTC	CSQTSGEREQYF
NA	TRBV2	NA	TRBJ2-3	TGTGCCAGTTGTAGAGGGGCGGGGTTAGATACGCAGTATTTT	CASCRGAGLDTQYF
NA	TRBV28	NA	TRBJ1-5	TGTGCCAGCAGTGGGGCGGAGAATCAGCCCCAGCATTTT	CASSGAENQPQHF